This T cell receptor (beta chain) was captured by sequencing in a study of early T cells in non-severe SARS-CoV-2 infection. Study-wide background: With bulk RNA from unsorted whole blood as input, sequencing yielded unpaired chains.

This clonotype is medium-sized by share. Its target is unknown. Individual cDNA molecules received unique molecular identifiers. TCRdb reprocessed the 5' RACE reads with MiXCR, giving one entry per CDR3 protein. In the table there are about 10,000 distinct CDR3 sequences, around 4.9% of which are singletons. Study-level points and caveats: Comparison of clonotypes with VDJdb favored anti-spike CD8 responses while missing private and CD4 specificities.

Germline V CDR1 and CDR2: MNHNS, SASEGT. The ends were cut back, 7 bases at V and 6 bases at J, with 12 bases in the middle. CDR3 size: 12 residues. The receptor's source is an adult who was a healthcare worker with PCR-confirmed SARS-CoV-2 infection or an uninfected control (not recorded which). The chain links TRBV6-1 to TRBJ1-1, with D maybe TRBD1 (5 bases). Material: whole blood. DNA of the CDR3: TGTGCCAGCACCTTAGGGACCCCTGAAGCTTTCTTT. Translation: CASTLGTPEAFF.